This T cell receptor beta chain came from a study of blood T cells in healthy people across ages. The CDR3 has 13 amino acids. Germline V lookup: CDR1 DFQATT, CDR2 SNEGSKA (reference sequence). The V gene lost 3 bases and the J gene lost 4 bases, with 12 bases spanning the gap. It was with a sample-barcoded 5' primer and a J-beta primer mix that a second PCR of roughly 7 to 12 cycles was run. MiXCR was run by TCRdb on the 5' RACE reads, yielding one entry per CDR3 protein. Among 500,000 to 650,000 distinct CDR3 sequences listed, about 27% were seen once. Another study also made use of these data, one on T cells of mothers and their children. Per that paper: Related mother and child pairs showed slightly greater overlap (not significant) than unrelated pairs did.

The J gene is TRBJ2-5, the V gene TRBV20-1; D unresolved. This receptor was obtained from a boy between 2 and 10 years old in good health. Sequencing was carried out using blood. In DNA, the CDR3 is TGCAGTGCTAGGGCGGAAAGTGGAGAGACCCAGTACTTC. It codes for CSARAESGETQYF.